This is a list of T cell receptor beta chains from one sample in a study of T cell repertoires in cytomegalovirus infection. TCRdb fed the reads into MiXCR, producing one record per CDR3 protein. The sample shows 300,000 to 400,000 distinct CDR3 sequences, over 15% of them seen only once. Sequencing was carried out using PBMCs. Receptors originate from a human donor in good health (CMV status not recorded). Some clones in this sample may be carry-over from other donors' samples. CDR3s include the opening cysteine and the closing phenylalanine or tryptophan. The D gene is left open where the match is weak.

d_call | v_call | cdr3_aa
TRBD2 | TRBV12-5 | CASGLGCPGTSGSTQYF
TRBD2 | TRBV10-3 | CAISESGGKDTQYF
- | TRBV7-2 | CASSLDGNTDTQYF
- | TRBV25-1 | CASRDRNGYTF
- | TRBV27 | CASSYLGELFF
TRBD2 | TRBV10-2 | CASSEMTSVGQETQYF
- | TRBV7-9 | CASSLEWGNGAFF
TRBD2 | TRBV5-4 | CASSLVATSGIEQHF
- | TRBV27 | CASGQNTGELFF
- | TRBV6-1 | CASSARGTEAFF